This T cell receptor beta chain originates from a study of regulatory T cells in long-lasting Graves disease. The time point is: newly diagnosed GD, antithyroid drugs for less than 3 months. RNA extracted from PBMCs served as the sequencing template. To make TCR beta libraries, researchers used iRepertoire HTBI primers and Arm-PCR of CDR3 regions. From the multiplex PCR reads, TCRdb called clonotypes with MiXCR, one entry per CDR3 protein. The repertoire holds 530,000 or so distinct CDR3 sequences, about 16% seen once, with more than 10% in the top ten. Study-level points and caveats: It was in persistent disease that TRBV28, TRBJ1-2 and TRBJ2-5 were favored.

Note on this clonotype: Its antigen is currently unknown.

Trimming cost V 3 bases and J 5 bases; bases outside gene matches: 6. The CDR3 runs 15 residues. Per the germline V gene, CDR1 is LNHDA and CDR2 is SQIVND (reference sequence). The data were also submitted as part of a second study, on T cells in Graves' hyperthyroidism and ophthalmopathy. That investigation notes: Patients were excluded because of uncontrolled infection, other autoimmune disease, pregnancy or lactation. Primed by the HTBI set, a first-round RT-PCR was run on the TCR CDR3. Appearing also in blood were most of the thyroid clonotypes expanded above 0.001.

The chain is built from TRBV19 and TRBJ2-1; 8 bases agree with TRBD2. The sequence was collected from a man younger than 35 with Graves disease. Source: peripheral blood mononuclear cells (PBMCs), taken at new diagnosis, from a patient treated with antithyroid drugs. In DNA form, the CDR3 reads TGTGCCAGTAGTATTGTCGGGCGGGAGGACAATGAGCAGTTCTTC. Protein sequence: CASSIVGREDNEQFF.